This T cell receptor (beta chain) was found in a study of cytomegalovirus exposure and HLA in healthy donors. A single count supports this clone. Its antigen is not known. Germline is not matched at one junction end, which may reflect a read error. Healthy bone marrow donors supplied every sample. General study results and limits: Most TCR sequences were rare, but some public TCRs occurred in many donors.

Germline loops: CDR1 MGHRA, CDR2 YSYEKL. This CDR3 comprises 17 residues. The PCR contained 60 Vbeta and 13 Jbeta primers. Repertoires were generated with immunoSEQ multiplex PCR, while TCRdb's copy carries only in-frame clones and drops some. The data show about 150,000 clones, with about 80% seen just once and about 1.5% held by the top ten. The receptor's source is a woman aged 25 to 45 in good health and CMV-seropositive. Sequenced sample: PBMCs. The chain combines TRBV4-1 with TRBJ2-1; possible D gene TRBD2, 6 bases. The CDR3 sequence: CASSQVILAGPYNKQFF. CDR3 coding DNA: TGCGCCAGCAGCCAAGTAATACTAGCTGGACCCTACAATAAGCAGTTCTTC.